This T cell receptor (beta chain) was observed in a study of T cells in Graves' hyperthyroidism and ophthalmopathy. Many counts were recorded for this clonotype. Amplified TCR beta CDR3 regions derived from RNA transcripts. The TCR CDR3 was amplified in a first-round RT-PCR using the HTBI primer set. TCRdb redid the calling of the multiplex PCR reads with MiXCR, one entry per CDR3 protein. The repertoire consists of roughly 560,000 distinct CDR3 sequences, with roughly 14% occurring once and the leading ten covering around 4%. Material for sequencing was blood. The TCR originated in a woman in her forties with Graves' ophthalmopathy.

CDR3 nucleotide sequence: TGCAGCGTTTACCTGGCGGGAGGGCCGGGGACCCAGTACTTC. The encoded protein is CSVYLAGGPGTQYF. The chain links TRBV29-1 to TRBJ2-5; 9 nucleotides match TRBD2. V lost 5 bases to trimming and J lost 7 bases; unmatched junction nucleotides: 11. Germline V lookup: CDR1 SQVTM, CDR2 ANQGSEA. The CDR3 runs 14 residues.